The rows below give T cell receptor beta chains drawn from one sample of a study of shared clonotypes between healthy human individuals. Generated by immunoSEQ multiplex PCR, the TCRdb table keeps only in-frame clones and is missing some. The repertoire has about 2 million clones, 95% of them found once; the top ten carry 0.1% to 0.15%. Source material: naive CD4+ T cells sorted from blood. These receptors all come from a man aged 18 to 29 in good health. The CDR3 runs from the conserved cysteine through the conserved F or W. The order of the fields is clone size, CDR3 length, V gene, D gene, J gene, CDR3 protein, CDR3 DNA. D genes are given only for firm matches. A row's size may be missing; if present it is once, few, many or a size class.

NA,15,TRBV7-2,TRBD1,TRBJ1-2,CASSLAFTGVYGYTF,TGTGCCAGCAGCTTAGCGTTTACAGGGGTCTATGGCTACACCTTC
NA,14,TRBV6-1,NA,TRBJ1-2,CASILGDGYYGYTF,TGTGCCAGCATTCTCGGGGACGGTTACTATGGCTACACCTTC
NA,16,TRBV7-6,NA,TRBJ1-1,CASSLTDSAPNTEAFF,TGTGCCAGCAGCTTAACCGATTCAGCCCCGAACACTGAAGCTTTCTTT
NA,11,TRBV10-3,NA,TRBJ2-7,CAISGTEKQYF,TGTGCCATCAGTGGGACAGAGAAGCAGTACTTC
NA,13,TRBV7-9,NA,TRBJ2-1,CASSPSAYNEQFF,TGTGCCAGCAGCCCCAGCGCCTACAATGAGCAGTTCTTC
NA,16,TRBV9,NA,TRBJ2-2,CASSLGGAANTGELFF,TGTGCCAGCAGCCTGGGGGGCGCTGCGAACACCGGGGAGCTGTTTTTT
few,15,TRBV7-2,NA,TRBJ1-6,CASSPGTSVTSPLHF,TGTGCCAGCAGCCCAGGGACCTCCGTTACTTCACCCCTCCACTTT
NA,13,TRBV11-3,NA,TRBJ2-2,CASSLGGVGELFF,TGTGCCAGCAGCCTAGGAGGTGTCGGGGAGCTGTTTTTT
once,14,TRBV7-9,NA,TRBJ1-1,CASSPGRKNTEAFF,TGTGCCAGCAGCCCCGGACGGAAGAACACTGAAGCTTTCTTT
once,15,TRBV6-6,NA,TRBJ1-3,CASSYSAREENTIYF,TGTGCCAGCAGTTACTCTGCCAGGGAAGAAAACACCATATATTTT
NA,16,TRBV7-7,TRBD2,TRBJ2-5,CASSLGLAGPSETQYF,TGTGCTAGCAGCTTGGGACTAGCGGGACCGTCAGAGACCCAGTACTTC
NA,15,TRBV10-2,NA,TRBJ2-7,CASRAYSGPSYEQYF,TGCGCCAGCAGGGCCTATAGCGGTCCATCCTACGAGCAGTACTTC
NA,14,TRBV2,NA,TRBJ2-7,CASATQGPSYEQYF,TGTGCCAGCGCCACCCAGGGACCATCCTACGAGCAGTACTTC
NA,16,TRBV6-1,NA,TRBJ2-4,CASSEWGGAGKNIQYF,TGTGCCAGCAGTGAATGGGGGGGCGCGGGCAAAAACATTCAGTACTTC
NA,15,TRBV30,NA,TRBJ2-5,CAWSVSSVYGETQYF,TGTGCCTGGAGTGTATCCTCCGTCTACGGAGAGACCCAGTACTTC
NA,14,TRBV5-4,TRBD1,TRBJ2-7,CASSLDRGPFEQYF,TGTGCCAGCAGCTTGGACAGGGGGCCCTTCGAGCAGTACTTC
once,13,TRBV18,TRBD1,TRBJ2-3,CASSDRAEDTQYF,TGTGCCAGCTCAGACAGGGCGGAAGATACGCAGTATTTT
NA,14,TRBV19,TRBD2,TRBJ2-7,CASSIGGSRYEQYF,TGTGCCAGTAGTATAGGCGGGAGTCGCTACGAGCAGTACTTC
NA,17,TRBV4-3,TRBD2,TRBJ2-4,CASSQLGLADDKNIQYF,TGCGCCAGCAGCCAGTTGGGACTAGCGGATGACAAAAACATTCAGTACTTC
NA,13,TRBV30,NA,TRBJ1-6,CACQWEGGSPLHF,TGTGCCTGCCAATGGGAGGGAGGGTCACCCCTCCACTTT
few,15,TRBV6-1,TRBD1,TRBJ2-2,CASSGQGAGTGELFF,TGTGCCAGCAGTGGACAGGGGGCTGGGACCGGGGAGCTGTTTTTT
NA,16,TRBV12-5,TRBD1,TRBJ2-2,CASGLGTGGNTGELFF,TGTGCTAGTGGTTTGGGGACAGGGGGCAACACCGGGGAGCTGTTTTTT
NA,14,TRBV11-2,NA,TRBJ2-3,CASSLARPTDTQYF,TGTGCCAGCAGCTTAGCTCGGCCCACAGATACGCAGTATTTT
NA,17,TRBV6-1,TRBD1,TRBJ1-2,CASSAGGTGPVNYGYTF,TGTGCCAGCAGTGCGGGGGGGACAGGTCCAGTTAACTATGGCTACACCTTC
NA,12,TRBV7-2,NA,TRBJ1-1,CASSLARSEAFF,TGTGCCAGCAGCTTAGCGCGGTCTGAAGCTTTCTTT
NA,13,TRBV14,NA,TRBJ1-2,CASSLRGHYGYTF,TGTGCCAGCAGTCTCCGGGGTCACTATGGCTACACCTTC
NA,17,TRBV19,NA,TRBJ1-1,CASSPRPSPGGYTEAFF,TGTGCCAGTAGTCCCAGACCCTCCCCGGGGGGATACACTGAAGCTTTCTTT
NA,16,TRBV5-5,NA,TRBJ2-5,CASSLETGLGQETQYF,TGTGCCAGCAGCTTGGAGACAGGACTAGGCCAAGAGACCCAGTACTTC
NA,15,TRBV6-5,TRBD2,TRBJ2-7,CASRGLATNSYEQYF,TGTGCCAGCCGGGGACTAGCGACCAATTCCTACGAGCAGTACTTC
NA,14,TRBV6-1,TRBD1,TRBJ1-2,CASSVDRDNYGYTF,TGTGCCAGCAGTGTGGACAGGGACAACTATGGCTACACCTTC
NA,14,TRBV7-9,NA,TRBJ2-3,CASSLGTSGNTQYF,TGTGCCAGCAGCTTAGGAACGTCTGGGAATACGCAGTATTTT
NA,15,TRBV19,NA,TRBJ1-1,CASSRSGNGNTEAFF,TGTGCCAGTAGTAGGTCCGGGAATGGAAACACTGAAGCTTTCTTT
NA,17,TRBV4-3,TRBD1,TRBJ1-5,CASSQDFGGTGKQPQHF,TGCGCCAGCAGCCAAGACTTCGGGGGGACAGGGAAACAGCCCCAGCATTTT
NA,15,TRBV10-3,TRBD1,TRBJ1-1,CAISVRDSYNTEAFF,TGTGCCATCAGTGTCCGGGACAGTTATAACACTGAAGCTTTCTTT
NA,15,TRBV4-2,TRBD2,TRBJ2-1,CASSRGAGGDNEQFF,TGTGCCAGCAGCCGGGGTGCGGGGGGCGACAATGAGCAGTTCTTC
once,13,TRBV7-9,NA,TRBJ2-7,CASSLINSYEQYF,TGTGCCAGCAGTCTAATAAACTCCTACGAGCAGTACTTC
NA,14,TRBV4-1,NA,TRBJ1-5,CASSQRRESQPQHF,TGCGCCAGCAGCCAGCGAAGGGAGAGTCAGCCCCAGCATTTT
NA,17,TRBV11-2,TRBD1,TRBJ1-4,CASSLRTRGPLNEKLFF,TGTGCCAGCAGCCTACGGACGAGGGGGCCATTAAATGAAAAACTGTTTTTT
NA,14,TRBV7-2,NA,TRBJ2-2,CASSPQGNTGELFF,TGTGCCAGCAGCCCTCAGGGGAACACCGGGGAGCTGTTTTTT
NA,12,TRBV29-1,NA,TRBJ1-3,CSVESGERAIYF,TGCAGCGTTGAATCTGGGGAGAGGGCCATATATTTT
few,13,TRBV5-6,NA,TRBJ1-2,CASSLEQEYGYTF,TGTGCCAGCAGCTTGGAACAAGAATATGGCTACACCTTC
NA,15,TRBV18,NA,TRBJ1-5,CASSLSSLPNQPQHF,TGTGCCAGCTCACTCTCCAGTCTTCCCAATCAGCCCCAGCATTTT